The 31 T cell receptor beta chains below all came from one sample that was sequenced in a study of blood T cell repertoires in COVID-19. Clones were sequenced by immunoSEQ multiplex PCR, and TCRdb holds only the in-frame ones, with some missing. This sample carries around 100,000 clones, about 90% of them seen once, and the ten largest clones take around 3.8%. The sequencing sample was made of peripheral blood. These receptors originate from a woman aged 55-75 years with acute or convalescent COVID-19.

V is TRBV19 and J is TRBJ1-4, with D possibly matching TRBD1 (5 bases). V was cut by 5 bases and J by 4 bases, with 14 bases left in between. The CDR3 is 15 amino acids. Germline V lookup: CDR1 LNHDA, CDR2 SQIVND (reference sequence). The CDR3 loop is CASSPQAGINEKLFF. CDR3 DNA sequence: TGTGCCAGTAGTCCCCAAGCAGGGATTAATGAAAAACTGTTTTTT.

CDR3 sequence reads: CASSYSLGGYGYTF. DNA of the CDR3: TGTGCCAGCAGTTACTCGTTAGGCGGTTATGGCTACACCTTC. The V call is TRBV6-5, the J call TRBJ1-2; D unclear. The CDR3 covers 14 residues. Trimming took off 0 bases at V and 5 bases at J, with 10 bases between the two ends. CDR1 is MNHEY and CDR2 is SVGAGI in the germline V gene.

In regard to this clone: A junction end diverges from the germline sequence, so it may reflect a read error. V usage is TRBV7-7 and J usage is TRBJ2-5, with TRBD2 identical over 14 bases. CDR3 length: 18 amino acids. Germline V gives CDR1 SSHAT, CDR2 FNYEAQ (reference sequence). In DNA, the CDR3 is TGTGCTAGCAGCCCGGGACTAGCGGGAGTTTCGGGGGGAGAGACCCAGTACTTC. Translating it yields CASSPGLAGVSGGETQYF. The variable domain in full, completed from reference TRBV7-7 and TRBJ2-5, reads GAGVSQSPRYKVTKRGQDVTLRCDPISSHATLYWYQQALGQGPEFLTYFNYEAQPDKSGLPSDRFSAERPEGSISTLTIQRTEQRDSAMYRCASSPGLAGVSGGETQYFGPGTRLLVL.

The chain uses TRBV27 and TRBJ2-7; tentative D call: TRBD2 (6 bases). Per germline, CDR1 MNHEY and CDR2 SMNVEV (reference sequence). Deletions cut 4 bases from V and 0 bases from J, with 10 bases between. CDR3 length equals 14 residues. CDR3 protein: CASSSLARSYEQYF. The CDR3 nucleotides read TGTGCCAGCAGTTCCCTAGCGCGCTCCTACGAGCAGTACTTC.

The chain carries TRBV2 and TRBJ1-1, with TRBD1 as a possible D gene (6 bases). V was trimmed by 4 bases and J by 6 bases, leaving 15 bases between them. The V gene's germline CDR1 is SNHLY and CDR2 FYNNEI. CDR3 size: 14 residues. CDR3 region: CASSGQASVSEAFF. In DNA form, the CDR3 reads TGTGCCAGCAGTGGACAGGCGAGCGTCTCTGAAGCTTTCTTT.

This clone was recorded a few times. The chain joins TRBV19 to TRBJ1-5; 9 bases are a match to TRBD1. V shed 6 bases, J shed 9 bases, and the junction held 12 bases outside the gene matches. CDR3 length: 15 amino acids. The germline V gene encodes CDR1 LNHDA and CDR2 SQIVND (reference sequence). CDR3 DNA: TGTGCCAGTAGCACAGACAGGGGGGCCTCGGGGCCCCAGCATTTT. It yields the protein CASSTDRGASGPQHF. Based on the CDR3 plus reference TRBV19 and TRBJ1-5, the full variable domain is DGGITQSPKYLFRKEGQNVTLSCEQNLNHDAMYWYRQDPGQGLRLIYYSQIVNDFQKGDIAEGYSVSREKKESFPLTVTSAQKNPTAFYLCASSTDRGASGPQHFGDGTRLSIL.

Concerning this clone itself: Relative to the germline gene, one junction end is altered; a read error may explain this. The J gene is TRBJ2-7, the V gene TRBV7-7; possibly TRBD2 for D (5 bases). The germline gives CDR1 SSHAT, CDR2 FNYEAQ (reference sequence). The CDR3 totals 14 residues. CDR3 DNA: TGTGCTAGCAGCCTCTCGAGGGTCTCGGGGGAGCAGTACTTC. It yields the protein CASSLSRVSGEQYF.

The chain uses TRBV4-2 and TRBJ2-5, with TRBD2 matching 12 bases. The germline V gene has CDR1 LGHNA and CDR2 YNFKEQ. V gave up 1 base and J gave up 0 bases; unmatched junction bases: 6. The CDR3 runs to 18 residues. CDR3 region: CASSQGLAGVPYQETQYF. Here the CDR3 DNA reads TGTGCCAGCAGCCAAGGACTAGCGGGAGTGCCCTACCAAGAGACCCAGTACTTC.

V is TRBV9 and J is TRBJ2-1; 7 nucleotides agree with TRBD2. The germline gives CDR1 SGDLS, CDR2 YYNGEE. Losses at the gene ends were 1 base for V and 7 bases for J; bases not matched to a gene: 8. The CDR3 is made up of 15 amino acids. Written as DNA, the CDR3 is TGTGCCAGCAGCGTAAATCTAGCGGCTACTAATGAGCAGTTCTTC. It is translated as CASSVNLAATNEQFF.

The rearrangement uses TRBV29-1 and TRBJ2-3; D may be TRBD2 (6 bases). CDR1 and CDR2 from the germline V gene are SQVTM and ANQGSEA. V was shortened by 4 bases and J by 1 base, with 9 bases between the two germline ends. The CDR3 length is 13 residues. DNA for the CDR3: TGCAGCGTTGGCCCTAGCGGCACAGATACGCAGTATTTT. Amino acids: CSVGPSGTDTQYF.

The V and J genes are TRBV28 and TRBJ2-7, with a tentative D call TRBD1 (5 bases). V lost 5 bases and J lost 2, with 10 bases in between. Germline loops: CDR1 MDHEN, CDR2 SYDVKM. The CDR3 spans 13 residues. The CDR3 DNA sequence: TGTGCCAGCAGTATCGACAGAGCCTACGAGCAGTACTTC. This sequence encodes CASSIDRAYEQYF.

This chain connects TRBV7-9 to TRBJ1-2, with TRBD1 as a possible D gene (5 bases). This CDR3 region has 13 residues. The V gene lost 5 bases and the J gene lost 4 bases, with 11 bases spanning the gap. Germline CDR1 SEHNR, CDR2 FQNEAQ (reference sequence). The CDR3 protein is CASSRSGGYGYTF. CDR3 in DNA: TGTGCCAGCAGCAGATCGGGGGGCTATGGCTACACCTTC. Full variable domain (outside the CDR3, taken from reference TRBV7-9 and TRBJ1-2): DTGVSQNPRHKITKRGQNVTFRCDPISEHNRLYWYRQTLGQGPEFLTYFQNEAQLEKSRLLSDRFSAERPKGSFSTLEIQRTEQGDSAMYLCASSRSGGYGYTFGSGTRLTVV.

The chain has TRBV3-1 (or the pseudogene TRBV3-2) and TRBJ2-3, with 11 bases identical to TRBD1. The V and J ends lost 1 base and 4 bases, in that order; junction bases with no gene match: 4. In germline, CDR1 is LGHDT, CDR2 YNNKEL (reference sequence). CDR3 length: 16 amino acids. As DNA, the CDR3 is TGTGCCAGCAGCCAAGTGCGGACAGGGGGCGCAGATACGCAGTATTTT. This sequence encodes CASSQVRTGGADTQYF.

This chain links TRBV4-2 with TRBJ1-1; D unclear. Germline V gene data show CDR1 as LGHNA and CDR2 as YNFKEQ. This CDR3 has 16 residues. V was clipped by 0 bases and J by 1 base, with 12 bases between them. CDR3: CASSQDRNSPNTEAFF. The CDR3 DNA is TGTGCCAGCAGCCAAGATCGAAACAGCCCGAACACTGAAGCTTTCTTT.

The chain is built from TRBV11-2 and TRBJ1-2; D gene unclear. V lost 0 bases, J lost 6 bases, and 11 bases lay in between. CDR1 is SGHAT, CDR2 FQNNGV, per germline. This CDR3 has 14 amino acids. CDR3 protein: CASSLEGRSHGYTF. In nucleotides, the CDR3 is TGTGCCAGCAGCTTAGAGGGTAGGAGCCATGGCTACACCTTC.

This chain connects TRBV18 to TRBJ1-5; D is uncertain. Trimming shortened V by 1 base and J by 1 base, and 8 bases separated the two germline ends. The length of the CDR3 is 15 residues. Per the germline V gene, CDR1 is KGHSH and CDR2 is LQKENI. The CDR3 region is CASSPLSGSNQPQHF. DNA of the CDR3: TGTGCCAGCTCACCACTGTCGGGGAGCAATCAGCCCCAGCATTTT.

V is TRBV11-2 and J is TRBJ2-7, with D uncertain. The CDR3 length is 13 residues. Germline-derived CDR1 and CDR2 are SGHAT and FQNNGV. The V and J ends lost 2 bases and 5 bases respectively, with 10 bases between them. Here the CDR3 reads CASSLFYGDEQYV. The CDR3 nucleotides are TGTGCCAGCAGCTTATTCTACGGAGACGAGCAGTACGTC.

This chain links TRBV27 with TRBJ2-7, with 7 bases matching TRBD1. The length of the CDR3 is 15 residues. Germline trimming cut 4 bases from V and 5 bases from J; bases unmatched to any gene: 11. Germline loops: CDR1 MNHEY, CDR2 SMNVEV (reference sequence). The CDR3 is CASSYPPDRRNEQYV. The DNA of the CDR3 is TGTGCCAGCAGTTACCCTCCGGACAGGCGGAACGAGCAGTACGTC.

This clone was detected once. This rearrangement joins TRBV15 to TRBJ1-4; 8 bases agree with TRBD1. J lost 4 bases, V lost 8 bases, and 9 bases had no gene match. This CDR3 has 15 amino acids. CDR1 and CDR2 (germline): LNHNV, YYDKDF (reference sequence). DNA of the CDR3: TGTGCCACCTCTCCCCCAGGGGGCATTAATGAAAAACTGTTTTTT. It specifies CATSPPGGINEKLFF. Based on the CDR3 plus reference TRBV15 and TRBJ1-4, the full variable domain is DAMVIQNPRYQVTQFGKPVTLSCSQTLNHNVMYWYQQKSSQAPKLLFHYYDKDFNNEADTPDNFQSRRPNTSFCFLDIRSPGLGDTAMYLCATSPPGGINEKLFFGSGTQLSVL.

CDR3 sequence: CASSLQGGDSPLHF. The CDR3 DNA is TGTGCCAGCAGCCTACAGGGGGGGGATTCACCCCTCCACTTT. The V and J genes are TRBV2 and TRBJ1-6; 8 positions agree with TRBD1. Unmatched junction bases numbered 6, after V lost 6 bases and J lost 8 bases. This CDR3 comprises 14 residues. CDR1 is SNHLY, CDR2 FYNNEI, per germline.

This clone was found once. The chain joins TRBV19 to TRBJ2-1; D gene ambiguous. The V end was cut by 7 bases, the J end by 0 bases, with 7 bases between. CDR1 and CDR2 (germline): LNHDA, SQIVND (reference sequence). This CDR3 has 13 residues. Here the CDR3 DNA reads TGTGCCAGTAAAGAGAGCTCCTACAATGAGCAGTTCTTC. This gives the protein CASKESSYNEQFF.

V usage is TRBV11-2 and J usage is TRBJ2-2; D perhaps matches TRBD2 (5 bases). The ends were cut back, 0 bases at V and 7 bases at J, with 6 bases in the middle. Germline V gives CDR1 SGHAT, CDR2 FQNNGV. CDR3 size: 13 residues. The CDR3 reads CASSLDRGGELFF. In nucleotides, the CDR3 is TGTGCCAGCAGCTTAGATCGGGGCGGGGAGCTGTTTTTT.

V is TRBV5-6 and J is TRBJ2-5; the match to TRBD2 covers 7 bases. The J segment lost 5 bases and the V segment lost 5 bases, leaving 9 bases of the junction unmatched. Germline V gene data show CDR1 as SGHDT and CDR2 as YYEEEE. CDR3 length: 14 residues. The CDR3 reads CASRPRGRGETQYF. The CDR3 region has the DNA TGTGCCAGCAGACCCCGCGGGCGGGGGGAGACCCAGTACTTC.

This rearrangement joins TRBV9 to TRBJ1-5; a weak D match, TRBD1 (5 bases). The CDR3 totals 14 residues. Looked up from germline, CDR1 is SGDLS and CDR2 is YYNGEE. V lost 0 bases and J 9 bases, leaving 13 bases between the germline ends. The CDR3 is CASSVEWQGWPQHF. CDR3 nucleotides: TGTGCCAGCAGCGTAGAGTGGCAGGGATGGCCCCAGCATTTT.

This chain joins TRBV28 and TRBJ1-1; 9 nucleotides align to TRBD1. Germline CDR1 is MDHEN and CDR2 is SYDVKM. The CDR3 runs 16 residues. The trim removed 6 bases at V and 0 bases at J, leaving 8 bases unmatched. CDR3 DNA sequence: TGTGCCAGCAGCCTGCTACAGGGGGCCCTGAACACTGAAGCTTTCTTT. Its translation: CASSLLQGALNTEAFF.

V usage is TRBV10-2 and J usage is TRBJ1-1; D may be TRBD1 (6 bases). The CDR3 is made up of 13 amino acids. Trimming shortened V by 6 bases and J by 4 bases, and 12 bases separated the two germline ends. Germline lookup yields CDR1 WSHSY and CDR2 SAAADI. The CDR3 sequence: CASSETGFTEAFF. The CDR3 region has the DNA TGCGCCAGCAGCGAAACAGGGTTCACTGAAGCTTTCTTT.

The V and J genes are TRBV2 and TRBJ1-4; 7 bases match TRBD1. Trimming took 5 bases from V and 5 from J; bases not matched to a gene: 5. Germline V gene lookup returns CDR1 SNHLY and CDR2 FYNNEI. The CDR3 is 14 residues long. The CDR3 region has the DNA TGTGCCAGCAGTCCGGGACAGAGAAATGAAAAACTGTTTTTT. This sequence encodes CASSPGQRNEKLFF.

V and J are TRBV6-5 and TRBJ1-1; D remains unclear. The length of the CDR3 is 11 residues. Germline V gene sequence: CDR1 MNHEY, CDR2 SVGAGI. The V end was cut by 6 bases, the J end by 7 bases, with 9 bases between. CDR3 bases: TGTGCCAGCAGCCGGTTCGGTGAAGCTTTCTTT. Translating it yields CASSRFGEAFF.

This sequence joins TRBV9 and TRBJ1-2; 9 bases agree with TRBD1. Germline CDR1 is SGDLS and CDR2 is YYNGEE. After removal of 2 bases from V and 4 bases from J, the junction contained 9 bases not matched to a gene. The CDR3 spans 16 residues. The CDR3 spells CASSVYDRGGIYGYTF. The CDR3 DNA reads as TGTGCCAGCAGCGTCTACGACAGGGGGGGAATCTATGGCTACACCTTC.

The rearrangement uses TRBV15 and TRBJ1-2, with TRBD1 matching 7 bases. The CDR3 is 16 amino acids. V lost 0 bases, J lost 8 bases, and 12 bases stayed unmatched. Per germline, CDR1 LNHNV and CDR2 YYDKDF (reference sequence). The CDR3 sequence: CATSREVRDSLYGYTF. CDR3 DNA sequence: TGTGCCACCAGCAGAGAGGTTCGGGACAGCCTTTACGGCTACACCTTC.

This chain uses TRBV3-1 (or the pseudogene TRBV3-2) with TRBJ1-1, with TRBD1 matching 10 bases. The V segment lost 5 bases and the J segment 8 bases; nucleotides outside the gene matches: 11. CDR1 is LGHDT and CDR2 is YNNKEL in the germline V gene (reference sequence). This CDR3 spans 15 amino acids. The CDR3 DNA follows: TGTGCCAGCAGCATTACCGGGACAGGGGTGGCGGAAGCTTTCTTT. Translated, it gives CASSITGTGVAEAFF.